The entry that follows covers one T cell receptor beta chain sequence. The antigen remains unidentified. Reliance was placed on clinical symptoms, serum thyroxine, TRAb, thyroid ultrasound and orbital computed tomography for diagnosis. The data derive from a study of Graves' ophthalmopathy and Graves' hyperthyroidism. Study conclusions and caveats: The model's prediction of ophthalmopathy progression had 65% to 71% sensitivity and 72% to 75% specificity. Most thyroid-expanded clonotypes exceeding 0.001 frequency were also found in blood. Sensitivity of approximately 88% and specificity of about 77% were achieved when a 13-signature model separated ophthalmopathy from stable hyperthyroidism.

Trimming removed 7 bases from V and 0 bases from J, with 7 bases in between. Looked up from germline, CDR1 is SNHLY and CDR2 is FYNNEI. The length of the CDR3 is 13 residues. Researchers took RNA transcripts and amplified TCR beta CDR3 regions from them. In the first round, RT-PCR was carried out with HTBI primers, and a multiplex PCR formed the second round. TCRdb re-called the multiplex PCR reads through MiXCR, storing one row per CDR3 protein. This table has fewer than 650,000 distinct CDR3 sequences, 20% to 25% appearing once. The genes are TRBV2 and TRBJ2-4; D remains unclear. The sequenced sample was peripheral blood. The sequence came from a woman aged 18 to 35 with stable Graves' hyperthyroidism. Some clones in this sample may be carry-over from other donors' samples. CDR3 bases: TGTGCCAGCATGGTGCTAGCCAAAAACATTCAGTACTTC. Translation: CASMVLAKNIQYF.